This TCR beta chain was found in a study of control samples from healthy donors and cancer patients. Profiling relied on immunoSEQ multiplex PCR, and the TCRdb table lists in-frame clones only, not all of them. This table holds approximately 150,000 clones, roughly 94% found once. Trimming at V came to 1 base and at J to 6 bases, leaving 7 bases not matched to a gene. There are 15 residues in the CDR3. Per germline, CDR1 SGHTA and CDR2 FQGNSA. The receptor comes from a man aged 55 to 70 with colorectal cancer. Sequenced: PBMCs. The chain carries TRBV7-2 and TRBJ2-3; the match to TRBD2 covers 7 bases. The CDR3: CASSLVGSGVDTQYF. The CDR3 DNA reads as TGTGCCAGCAGCTTAGTCGGGAGCGGGGTGGATACGCAGTATTTT.